This TCR beta chain was documented in a study of T cells after yellow fever vaccination. Study-wide background: The SMART-Seq v4 Ultra Low Input method served to prepare the low-cell-number fractions.

This CDR3 contains 15 residues. Trimming removed 6 bases at V and 0 bases at J, with 14 bases between. The germline V gene has CDR1 MNHEY and CDR2 SVGAGI. The study's findings and limits: Most primary-vaccination clones reappeared after the booster (around 95% CD4, 75% to 90% CD8). Weaker overall, the secondary response nonetheless peaked faster (day 5 versus 15).

This clonotype was detected only a few times. As yet, its antigen is unknown. The 5'RACE template-switching step produced TCR cDNA and added a universal primer site and UMIs. MiXCR, applied by TCRdb to the 5' RACE reads, yields one record per CDR3 protein. The sample lists 150,000 or so distinct CDR3 sequences, around 9.7% occurring once. The specimen was CD8+ T cells sorted from PBMCs, collected 45 days after the yellow fever booster vaccination. The sequence was collected from a man aged 18 to 29 who received the YFV17D yellow fever vaccine. The chain carries TRBV6-5 and TRBJ1-1, with D unclear. The CDR3 loop reads CASRPTLPLNTEAFF. The CDR3 DNA sequence: TGTGCCAGCAGACCAACCCTTCCCTTGAACACTGAAGCTTTCTTT.